This T cell receptor beta chain was observed in a study of CD8+ T cells in alopecia areata. Study-wide findings and caveats: Higher clonality was seen in lesional scalp than in normal scalp, especially in alopecia totalis/universalis.

This clone was found a few times. What it recognizes is unknown. Stated treatment: oral pan-JAK inhibitor, 5-10 mg twice daily. The V segment lost 7 bases and the J segment 5 bases; nucleotides outside the gene matches: 11. This CDR3 is built from 15 residues. CDR1 and CDR2 (germline): SQVTM, ANQGSEA. Extraction of RNA preceded its reverse transcription into cDNA, which served as the sequencing template. Measured with immunoSEQ multiplex PCR; TCRdb has only the in-frame clones, and not every one. The sample lists 210,000 or so clones; around 66% were seen once. V is TRBV29-1 and J is TRBJ2-2; 9 nucleotides agree with TRBD1. Here the sequenced sample was CD4+ T cells sorted from blood, taken around week 44, from a patient treated with tofacitinib. The sequence derives from a human donor with alopecia areata. CDR3 amino acids: CSANRGQGRTGELFF. CDR3 sequence (DNA): TGCAGCGCTAACCGTGGACAGGGGAGGACCGGGGAGCTGTTTTTT.